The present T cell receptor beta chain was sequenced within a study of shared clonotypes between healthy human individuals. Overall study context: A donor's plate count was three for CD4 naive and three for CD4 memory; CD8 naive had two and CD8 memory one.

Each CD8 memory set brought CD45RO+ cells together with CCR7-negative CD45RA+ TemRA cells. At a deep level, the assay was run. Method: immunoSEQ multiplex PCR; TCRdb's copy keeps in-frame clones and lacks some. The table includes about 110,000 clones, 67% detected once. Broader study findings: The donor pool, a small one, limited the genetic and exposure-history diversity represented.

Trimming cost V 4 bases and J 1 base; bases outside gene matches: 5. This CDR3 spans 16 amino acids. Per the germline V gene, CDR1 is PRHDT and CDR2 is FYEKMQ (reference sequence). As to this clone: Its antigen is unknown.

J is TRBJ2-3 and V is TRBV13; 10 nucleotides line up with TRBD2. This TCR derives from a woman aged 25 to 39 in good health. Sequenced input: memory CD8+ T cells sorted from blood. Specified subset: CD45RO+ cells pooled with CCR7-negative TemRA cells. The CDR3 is CASSSSGREGTDTQYF. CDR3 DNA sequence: TGTGCCAGCAGCTCTAGCGGGAGAGAGGGCACAGATACGCAGTATTTT.